The source of this T cell receptor beta chain is a study of blood T cells in healthy people across ages. Findings of the study overall: Higher diversity, along with more naive CD4+ cells, distinguished long-lived donors from aged donors.

The CDR3 sequence is 15 residues long. The trim removed 7 bases at V and 2 bases at J, leaving 10 bases unmatched. Using a J-beta primer mix together with a sample-barcoded 5' primer, a second PCR was run for about 6 to 12 cycles. TCRdb itself ran the 5' RACE reads through MiXCR, one entry per CDR3 protein. The sample carries about 780,000 distinct CDR3 sequences, around 45% recorded once. As regards this clonotype: Antigen: not known.

The people who gave samples were healthy Caucasians from Russia, aged about 6 to 100. The clonotype originates from a man older than 75 in good health. The chain recombines TRBV12-3 or TRBV12-4 with TRBJ1-2; 7 positions agree with TRBD1. Sequences were obtained from blood. CDR3 DNA sequence: TGTGCCAGCATCCAAGCTGAGGGGGCAAACTATGGCTACACCTTC. Its translation: CASIQAEGANYGYTF.